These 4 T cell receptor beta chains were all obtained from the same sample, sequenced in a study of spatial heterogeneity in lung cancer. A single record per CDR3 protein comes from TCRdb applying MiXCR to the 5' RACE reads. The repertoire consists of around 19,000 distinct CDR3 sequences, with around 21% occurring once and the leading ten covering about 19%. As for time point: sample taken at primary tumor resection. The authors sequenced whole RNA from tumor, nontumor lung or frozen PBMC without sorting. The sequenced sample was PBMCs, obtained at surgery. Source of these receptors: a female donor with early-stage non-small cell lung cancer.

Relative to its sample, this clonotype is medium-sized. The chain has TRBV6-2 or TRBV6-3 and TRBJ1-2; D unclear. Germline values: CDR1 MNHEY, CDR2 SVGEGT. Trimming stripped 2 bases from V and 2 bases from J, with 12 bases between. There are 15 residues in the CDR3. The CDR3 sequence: CASSYAADGNYGYTF. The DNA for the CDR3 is TGTGCCAGCAGTTACGCCGCCGACGGGAACTATGGCTACACCTTC.

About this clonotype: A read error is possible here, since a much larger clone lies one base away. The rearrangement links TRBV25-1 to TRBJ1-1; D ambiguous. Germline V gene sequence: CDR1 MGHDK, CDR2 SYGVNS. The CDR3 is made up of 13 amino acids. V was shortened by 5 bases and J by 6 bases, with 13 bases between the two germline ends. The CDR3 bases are TGTGCCAGCAGTAACGATGGTTCCTCTGAAGCTTTCTTT. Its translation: CASSNDGSSEAFF.

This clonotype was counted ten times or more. CDR3 loop: CATSDRRTSGTRGTQYF. The DNA for the CDR3 is TGTGCCACCAGTGATCGCCGGACTAGCGGGACCAGGGGGACCCAGTACTTC. The chain employs TRBV24-1 and TRBJ2-5; 12 nucleotides line up with TRBD2. The CDR3 is made up of 17 amino acids. CDR1 and CDR2 (germline): KGHDR, SFDVKD. J was trimmed by 7 bases and V by 3 bases; bases with no gene match: 11.

Here the CDR3 reads CASSQGVRYEQYF. DNA for the CDR3: TGCGCCAGCAGCCAAGGGGTCCGCTACGAGCAGTACTTC. V is TRBV4-3 and J is TRBJ2-7; D gene unclear. V was pared by 1 base and J by 3 bases, with 7 bases between. This CDR3 region has 13 residues. Germline values: CDR1 LGHNA, CDR2 YSLEER.